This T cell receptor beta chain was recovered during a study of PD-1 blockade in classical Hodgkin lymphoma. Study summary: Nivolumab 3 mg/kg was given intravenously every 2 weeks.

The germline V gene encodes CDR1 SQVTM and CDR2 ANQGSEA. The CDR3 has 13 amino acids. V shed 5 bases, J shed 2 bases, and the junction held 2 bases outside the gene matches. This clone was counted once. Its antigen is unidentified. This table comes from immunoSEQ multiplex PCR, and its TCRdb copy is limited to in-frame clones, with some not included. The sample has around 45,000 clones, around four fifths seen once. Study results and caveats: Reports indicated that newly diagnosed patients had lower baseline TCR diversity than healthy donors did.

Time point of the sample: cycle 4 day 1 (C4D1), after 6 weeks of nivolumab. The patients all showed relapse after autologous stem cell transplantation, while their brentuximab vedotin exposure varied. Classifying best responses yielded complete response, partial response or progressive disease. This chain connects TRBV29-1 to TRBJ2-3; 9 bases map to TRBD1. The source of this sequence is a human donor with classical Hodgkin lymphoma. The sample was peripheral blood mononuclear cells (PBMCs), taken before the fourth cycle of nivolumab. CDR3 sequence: CSVQQGATDTQYF. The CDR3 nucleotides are TGCAGCGTTCAACAGGGGGCCACAGATACGCAGTATTTT.